This TCR beta chain originates from a study of neoadjuvant anti-PD-1 for oral cavity cancer. This clone was counted once. Using immunoSEQ multiplex PCR, the repertoire was profiled, and TCRdb retains in-frame clones only, with some absent. The sample consists of 55,000 to 75,000 clones, around 80% of them appearing once. This CDR3 has 16 amino acids. The V segment lost 5 bases and the J segment 5 bases; nucleotides outside the gene matches: 7. The germline V gene has CDR1 MDHEN and CDR2 SYDVKM. The sequence was obtained from a person between 40 and 85 years old with oral cavity squamous cell carcinoma. The V gene is TRBV28, the J gene TRBJ2-1; 12 bases are a match to TRBD2. Sequenced material: PBMCs, taken before nivolumab (anti-PD-1) treatment. CDR3 sequence (DNA): TGTGCCAGCAGTCCCTGGACTAGCGGGAACCACAATGAGCAGTTCTTC. This translates into CASSPWTSGNHNEQFF. Full variable domain (remainder filled in from reference TRBV28 and TRBJ2-1): DVKVTQSSRYLVKRTGEKVFLECVQDMDHENMFWYRQDPGLGLRLIYFSYDVKMKEKGDIPEGYSVSREKKERFSLILESASTNQTSMYLCASSPWTSGNHNEQFFGPGTRLTVL.